The 14 T cell receptor beta chains in this list originate from one sample, sequenced in a study of CD8 T cells in Susac syndrome. Random hexamers were used to reverse transcribe about 0.45 to 1 ug of RNA. TCRdb recomputed calls from the immunoSEQ multiplex PCR reads with MiXCR, one row per CDR3 protein. The table includes tens of thousands of distinct CDR3 sequences, about 95% detected once. Source material: CD4+ T cells from PBMCs. The receptors originated from a human donor with Susac syndrome.

The chain couples TRBV9 to TRBJ1-2, with TRBD1 identical over 7 bases. CDR1 and CDR2 from the germline V gene are SGDLS and YYNGEE. The CDR3 length is 15 residues. V trimming: 4 bases; J trimming: 8 bases; junction bases outside the gene matches: 14. CDR3 coding DNA: TGTGCCAGCAGCTTCCAGACAGGGCCCTCGGGGGGCTACACCTTC. Protein sequence: CASSFQTGPSGGYTF.

The rearrangement uses TRBV12-3 or TRBV12-4 and TRBJ1-1, with D uncertain. The CDR3 has 15 residues. Trimming took 6 bases from V and 3 from J, leaving 17 bases between them. The CDR3 loop is CASRSTRGGDTEAFF. The DNA for the CDR3 is TGTGCCAGCAGATCCACCCGAGGCGGGGACACTGAAGCTTTCTTT.

This chain joins TRBV20-1 and TRBJ2-2; D is unresolved. With 1 base removed from V and 1 base from J, the gap between germline ends came to 4 bases. The CDR3 is 13 amino acids. CDR1 and CDR2 from the germline V gene are DFQATT and SNEGSKA (reference sequence). The CDR3 reads CSARVGNTGELFF. CDR3 nucleotide sequence: TGCAGTGCTAGAGTCGGGAACACCGGGGAGCTGTTTTTT.

The CDR3 sequence is CASSRGDFQETQYF. CDR3 DNA sequence: TGTGCCAGCAGCCGAGGGGACTTCCAAGAGACCCAGTACTTC. V and J are TRBV3-1 and TRBJ2-5, with D perhaps matching TRBD2 (6 bases). The CDR3 loop spans 14 amino acids. CDR1 and CDR2 from the germline V gene are LGHDT and YNNKEL (reference sequence). The V gene lost 4 bases and the J gene lost 1 base, with 10 bases spanning the gap.

The chain combines TRBV5-1 with TRBJ1-2; a weak D match, TRBD1 (5 bases). Germline-derived CDR1 and CDR2 are SGHRS and YFSETQ. V was shortened by 0 bases and J by 4 bases, with 16 bases between the two germline ends. This CDR3 comprises 16 residues. The CDR3 DNA sequence: TGCGCCAGCAGCTTGGACGGGGCGGGTAATTCCTATGGCTACACCTTC. It specifies CASSLDGAGNSYGYTF.

The V gene is TRBV7-8, the J gene TRBJ2-3; D is uncertain. Germline V lookup: CDR1 SGHVS, CDR2 FQNEAQ. The CDR3 contains 12 residues. With 7 bases removed from V and 4 bases from J, the gap between germline ends came to 9 bases. CDR3 nucleotide sequence: TGTGCCAGCAACCCCCTGGCAGATACGCAGTATTTT. It yields the protein CASNPLADTQYF.

The V call is TRBV3-1, the J call TRBJ1-2; D may be TRBD1 (6 bases). There are 15 residues in the CDR3. Trimming took 6 bases from V and 2 from J, leaving 16 bases between them. The germline V gene has CDR1 LGHDT and CDR2 YNNKEL (reference sequence). The chain's CDR3 is CASSAIRTANYGYTF. DNA of the CDR3: TGTGCCAGCAGTGCTATTAGGACAGCCAACTATGGCTACACCTTC.

The chain links TRBV25-1 to TRBJ1-1; possibly TRBD1 for D (6 bases). CDR1 MGHDK and CDR2 SYGVNS come from the germline V gene. The CDR3 contains 14 residues. V was clipped by 3 bases and J by 0 bases, with 8 bases between them. CDR3 sequence reads: CASSDGGLNTEAFF. CDR3 in DNA: TGTGCCAGCAGTGATGGGGGGCTGAACACTGAAGCTTTCTTT.

This clonotype occurred once. The chain is built from TRBV7-2 and TRBJ2-7; a weak D match, TRBD1 (6 bases). Germline V gives CDR1 SGHTA, CDR2 FQGNSA. This CDR3 spans 14 amino acids. The ends were cut back, 5 bases at V and 3 bases at J, with 14 bases in the middle. The CDR3 nucleotides read TGTGCCAGCAGCAACATGCAGGGGCTCTACGAGCAGTACTTC. Translating gives CASSNMQGLYEQYF.

CDR3 in amino acids: CAWSVDGNQPQHF. CDR3 bases: TGTGCCTGGAGTGTAGATGGAAATCAGCCCCAGCATTTT. This chain joins TRBV30 and TRBJ1-5; D ambiguous. The CDR3 has 13 amino acids. CDR1 GTSNPN and CDR2 SVGIG come from the germline V gene (reference sequence). V lost 0 bases, J lost 4 bases, and 7 bases lay in between.

V is TRBV4-1 and J is TRBJ1-6; 9 nucleotides align to TRBD1. This CDR3 spans 14 amino acids. Losses at the gene ends were 6 bases for V and 7 bases for J; bases not matched to a gene: 4. Per germline, CDR1 MGHRA and CDR2 YSYEKL. The CDR3 region is CASRPDRGNSPLHF. CDR3 nucleotide sequence: TGCGCCAGCAGACCGGACAGGGGCAATTCACCCCTCCACTTT.

The genes are TRBV30 and TRBJ2-4; D ambiguous. Trimming shortened V by 0 bases and J by 4 bases, and 1 base separated the two germline ends. The CDR3 is 11 amino acids. Germline CDR1 reads GTSNPN; CDR2 reads SVGIG (reference sequence). CDR3 in amino acids: CAWSVKNIQYF. The CDR3 DNA reads TGTGCCTGGAGTGTAAAAAACATTCAGTACTTC.

The chain joins TRBV5-1 to TRBJ2-3, with D perhaps TRBD1 or TRBD2 (6 bases each). V dropped 3 bases and J dropped 0 bases, with 11 bases sitting between them. The length of the CDR3 is 15 residues. The V gene's germline CDR1 is SGHRS and CDR2 YFSETQ. CDR3 bases: TGCGCCAGCAGCTGGGGGGCGGATAGCACAGATACGCAGTATTTT. Its translation is CASSWGADSTDTQYF.

The rearrangement links TRBV7-9 to TRBJ2-5; D may be TRBD1 (5 bases). The CDR3 consists of 13 residues. The germline V gene encodes CDR1 SEHNR and CDR2 FQNEAQ (reference sequence). The germline V and J ends were trimmed by 11 bases and 4 bases, with 17 bases remaining between them. The CDR3: CAGTGFRGETQYF. The CDR3 coding sequence is TGTGCCGGAACAGGATTCAGAGGAGAGACCCAGTACTTC.